This record looks at one TCR beta chain sequence and its context. Its antigen is as yet unknown. Trimming removed 0 bases from V and 0 bases from J, with 12 bases in between. There are 18 residues in the CDR3. Germline V lookup: CDR1 LGHNA, CDR2 YNFKEQ. Assay used: immunoSEQ multiplex PCR; TCRdb lists only in-frame clones, some missing. The repertoire includes 60,000 to 65,000 clones, roughly nine tenths of them detected once, and roughly a tenth sits in the top ten. These data are taken from a study of OX40 agonist ivuxolimab in advanced cancers. Overall study: Patients were treated with ivuxolimab, an agonistic anti-OX40 (CD134) antibody. At just under 85% male, the cohort had a mean age of about 60 years, ranging from about 20 to 80. The study, taken as a whole, reports: Doses of 0.1 to 3.0 mg/kg were accompanied by clonal expansion of CD4+ and CD8+ blood T cells by week 6. People who partly responded at 0.1-3.0 mg/kg had some of the least clonal expansion seen.

The sequencing used CD4+ or CD8+ T cells sorted from blood, collected in a trial of the OX40 agonist ivuxolimab. The sequence was obtained from an adult with an advanced solid tumor such as melanoma, head and neck, liver or kidney cancer. V is TRBV4-2 and J is TRBJ2-6, with TRBD1 as a possible D gene (5 bases). This CDR3 is CASSQEFAGYSGANVLTF. The CDR3 coding sequence is TGTGCCAGCAGCCAAGAGTTTGCAGGGTACTCTGGGGCCAACGTCCTGACTTTC.